This is a list of T cell receptor beta chains from one sample in a study of response to subunit inactivated influenza vaccine. TCRdb itself ran the RT-PCR reads through MiXCR, one entry per CDR3 protein. The table shows roughly 500,000 distinct CDR3 sequences, with 16% occurring only once. This sample comprised CD4+ T cells sorted from PBMCs, obtained roughly 24 months after vaccination. These receptors were taken from a man aged 50 to 69 who received an inactivated influenza vaccine. The CDR3 runs from the conserved cysteine through the conserved F or W. D genes are given only for firm matches. Only some rows state a clone size, as once, few, many or a class for expanded clones.

.,TRBJ2-2,TRBV24-1,few,CATSDGVTGELFF,TGTGCCACCAGTGACGGCGTGACCGGGGAGCTGTTTTTT
.,TRBJ2-2,TRBV10-3,few,CATRVARVDGELFF,TGTGCCACACGGGTAGCCAGGGTTGACGGGGAGCTGTTTTTT
TRBD2,TRBJ2-4,TRBV4-3,few,CASSQGTSGSDIQYF,TGCGCCAGCAGCCAGGGGACTAGCGGGAGTGACATTCAGTACTTC
.,TRBJ2-5,TRBV7-2,.,CASTFGETQYF,TGTGCCAGCACCTTTGGGGAGACCCAGTACTTC
.,TRBJ2-3,TRBV20-1,few,CSARAGGLNTQYF,TGCAGTGCTAGAGCTGGGGGTTTAAATACGCAGTATTTT
.,TRBJ2-1,TRBV7-2,.,CASSLSRYAANEQFF,TGTGCCAGCAGCTTATCCAGGTATGCAGCCAATGAGCAGTTCTTC
.,TRBJ2-1,TRBV19,many,CASSILRTRNNEQFF,TGTGCCAGTAGTATTCTCCGGACACGGAACAATGAGCAGTTCTTC
TRBD1,TRBJ2-5,TRBV7-2,.,CASSQGQGARETQYF,TGTGCCAGCAGCCAAGGACAGGGGGCACGAGAGACCCAGTACTTC
.,TRBJ2-1,TRBV12-3/TRBV12-4,.,CASSPGHIVEQFF,TGTGCCAGCAGTCCAGGACATATTGTTGAGCAGTTCTTC
.,TRBJ1-1,TRBV12-3/TRBV12-4,.,CASSLLASLLGTEAFF,TGTGCCAGCAGTTTATTGGCCAGCCTTCTAGGAACTGAAGCTTTCTTT
TRBD2,TRBJ2-7,TRBV7-2,many,CASSPNPGLAGQYF,TGTGCCAGCAGTCCCAATCCCGGACTAGCAGGGCAGTACTTC
.,TRBJ2-2,TRBV4-1,.,CASTEDLARTGTGELFF,TGCGCCAGCACAGAGGACCTAGCTCGCACCGGGACCGGGGAGCTGTTTTTT
TRBD1,TRBJ2-1,TRBV14,many,CASRRTGSGEQFF,TGTGCCAGCAGGCGGACAGGGTCAGGTGAGCAGTTCTTC
TRBD2,TRBJ2-1,TRBV15,.,CATSRGPAGVLNEQFF,TGTGCCACCAGCAGAGGCCCAGCGGGAGTTCTCAATGAGCAGTTCTTC
.,TRBJ2-5,TRBV7-9,.,CASSRGTLETQYF,TGTGCCAGCAGCCGAGGGACCCTAGAGACCCAGTACTTC
TRBD2,TRBJ2-1,TRBV29-1,many,CSVEGRGTRPSSSYNEQFF,TGCAGCGTTGAAGGAAGAGGGACTAGGCCATCGAGCTCCTACAATGAGCAGTTCTTC
.,TRBJ2-4,TRBV28,many,CASSLENIQYF,TGTGCCAGCAGTTTGGAAAACATTCAGTACTTC
.,TRBJ1-2,TRBV14,many,CASSQRSVPGVRYGYTF,TGTGCCAGCAGCCAACGTTCGGTACCGGGAGTTCGGTATGGCTACACCTTC
TRBD2,TRBJ2-1,TRBV7-9,.,CASSSGRGEHYNEQFF,TGTGCCAGCAGCTCAGGTCGGGGGGAGCACTACAATGAGCAGTTCTTC
.,TRBJ2-2,TRBV6-2/TRBV6-3,.,CASSYPWKGNTGELFF,TGTGCCAGCAGTTACCCGTGGAAGGGTAACACCGGGGAGCTGTTTTTT
TRBD1,TRBJ1-1,TRBV4-2,.,CASSRQFAGGATEAFF,TGTGCCAGCAGCCGCCAATTCGCAGGGGGAGCCACTGAAGCTTTCTTT
.,TRBJ2-3,TRBV5-1,.,CASSSGVSTDTQYF,TGCGCCAGCAGCTCAGGAGTATCCACAGATACGCAGTATTTT